This TCR beta chain was documented in a study of T-cell memory formation after mild COVID-19. This clonotype was counted only a few times. In germline, CDR1 is MNHEY, CDR2 SVGAGI. CDR3 size: 15 residues. The ends lost 6 bases at V and 2 bases at J; junction bases unmatched: 8. TCRdb used MiXCR to reprocess the 5' RACE reads, holding one entry per CDR3 protein. The sample records around 250,000 distinct CDR3 sequences, 15% to 20% being singletons. The chain carries TRBV6-5 and TRBJ2-7, with 9 bases lining up with TRBD1. Material: PBMCs or a T cell subset sorted from them (not recorded which). The clonotype originates from a man between 18 and 35 years old who had mild COVID-19 (a few samples of this study predate the infection). Cell type and time point are not known. The CDR3 nucleotides read TGTGCCAGCAGCACACCGGGACAGGGCACCTACGAGCAGTACTTC. It codes for CASSTPGQGTYEQYF.